A selection of T cell receptor beta chains follows, all from one sample in a study of blood T cell repertoires in COVID-19. Libraries were prepared by immunoSEQ multiplex PCR; TCRdb keeps only in-frame clonotypes and omits some of them. There are over 150,000 clones in the sample; 87% occur only once, and around 12% lies in the top ten. What was sequenced was peripheral blood. The receptors stem from an older woman with COVID-19, enrolled during active disease. CDR3s include the opening cysteine and the closing phenylalanine or tryptophan. D genes are given only for firm matches. Rows may omit the clone size; those that give it use once, few, many or a size class.

j_gene: TRBJ2-7
d_gene: .
v_gene: TRBV27
abundance: .
CDR3aa: CASRGTGSYEQYF
CDR3nt: TGTGCCAGCAGAGGCACGGGCTCCTACGAGCAGTACTTC

j_gene: TRBJ2-1
d_gene: TRBD1
v_gene: TRBV12-5
abundance: .
CDR3aa: CASGRTGRNEQFF
CDR3nt: TGTGCTAGTGGCCGGACAGGGCGCAATGAGCAGTTCTTC

j_gene: TRBJ1-3
d_gene: .
v_gene: TRBV7-9
abundance: .
CDR3aa: CASSLSERGQQYF
CDR3nt: TGTGCCAGCAGCTTGTCGGAGCGTGGACAGCAATATTTT

j_gene: TRBJ2-7
d_gene: TRBD1
v_gene: TRBV7-9
abundance: .
CDR3aa: CASSLPGQNYEQYF
CDR3nt: TGTGCCAGCAGCCTTCCGGGACAGAATTACGAGCAGTACTTC

j_gene: TRBJ1-4
d_gene: .
v_gene: TRBV30
abundance: .
CDR3aa: CACMGVEEKLFF
CDR3nt: TGTGCCTGTATGGGTGTGGAGGAAAAACTGTTTTTT

j_gene: TRBJ1-6
d_gene: TRBD1
v_gene: TRBV11-3
abundance: .
CDR3aa: CASSLEDRAHSPLHF
CDR3nt: TGTGCCAGCAGCTTAGAAGACAGGGCCCATTCACCCCTCCACTTT

j_gene: TRBJ2-7
d_gene: TRBD2
v_gene: TRBV5-3
abundance: .
CDR3aa: CARSRTGTRIHEQYF
CDR3nt: TGTGCCAGAAGCCGGACCGGGACTAGGATCCACGAGCAGTACTTC

j_gene: TRBJ1-5
d_gene: .
v_gene: TRBV28
abundance: .
CDR3aa: CASSGWGNQPQHF
CDR3nt: TGTGCCAGCTCAGGGTGGGGCAATCAGCCCCAGCATTTT

j_gene: TRBJ1-3
d_gene: TRBD1
v_gene: TRBV19
abundance: .
CDR3aa: CASSSIRQGSGNTIYF
CDR3nt: TGTGCCAGTAGTAGTATTCGACAGGGATCTGGAAACACCATATATTTT

j_gene: TRBJ2-2
d_gene: TRBD1
v_gene: TRBV13
abundance: .
CDR3aa: CASSRDRGNTGELFF
CDR3nt: TGTGCCAGCAGCCGGGACAGGGGGAACACCGGGGAGCTGTTTTTT

j_gene: TRBJ2-4
d_gene: TRBD1
v_gene: TRBV28
abundance: .
CDR3aa: CASTPGTALNIQYF
CDR3nt: TGTGCCAGCACCCCCGGGACAGCTTTAAACATTCAGTACTTC

j_gene: TRBJ1-4
d_gene: TRBD1
v_gene: TRBV27
abundance: few
CDR3aa: CASSLHRQGHEKLFF
CDR3nt: TGTGCCAGCAGTTTACACAGACAGGGTCATGAAAAACTGTTTTTT

j_gene: TRBJ1-3
d_gene: .
v_gene: TRBV10-3
abundance: .
CDR3aa: CAISTGSSGNTIYF
CDR3nt: TGTGCCATCAGTACAGGTTCCTCTGGAAACACCATATATTTT

j_gene: TRBJ2-4
d_gene: TRBD1
v_gene: TRBV10-1
abundance: .
CDR3aa: CARRYPDRGWFLAKNIQYF
CDR3nt: TGCGCCAGGAGGTACCCTGACAGGGGGTGGTTCCTAGCCAAAAACATTCAGTACTTC

j_gene: TRBJ1-5
d_gene: .
v_gene: TRBV6-1
abundance: once
CDR3aa: CASSDQGGQPQHF
CDR3nt: TGTGCCAGCAGTGACCAGGGAGGTCAGCCCCAGCATTTT

j_gene: TRBJ2-7
d_gene: .
v_gene: TRBV10-3
abundance: .
CDR3aa: CAISESAGGTYEQYF
CDR3nt: TGTGCCATCAGTGAGTCGGCCGGGGGTACCTACGAGCAGTACTTC

j_gene: TRBJ2-7
d_gene: TRBD2
v_gene: TRBV7-2
abundance: .
CDR3aa: CASSLSGLAGGSSYEQYF
CDR3nt: TGTGCCAGCAGCTTATCAGGACTAGCGGGAGGCAGCTCCTACGAGCAGTACTTC

j_gene: TRBJ1-2
d_gene: .
v_gene: TRBV28
abundance: .
CDR3aa: CASSFSGVNGYTF
CDR3nt: TGTGCCAGCAGTTTTTCAGGGGTAAATGGCTACACCTTC

j_gene: TRBJ2-1
d_gene: .
v_gene: TRBV19
abundance: .
CDR3aa: CASNQPTGYNEQFF
CDR3nt: TGTGCCAGTAATCAACCAACAGGCTACAATGAGCAGTTCTTC

j_gene: TRBJ2-3
d_gene: TRBD1
v_gene: TRBV7-9
abundance: .
CDR3aa: CASSPGQGLVGDTQYF
CDR3nt: TGTGCCAGCAGCCCGGGACAGGGGTTGGTAGGAGATACGCAGTATTTT

j_gene: TRBJ2-2
d_gene: .
v_gene: TRBV5-1
abundance: .
CDR3aa: CASSLISLPGELFF
CDR3nt: TGCGCCAGCAGCTTGATTAGCCTGCCCGGGGAGCTGTTTTTT

j_gene: TRBJ1-5
d_gene: TRBD1
v_gene: TRBV6-1
abundance: .
CDR3aa: CASSDLDPGGLNQPQHF
CDR3nt: TGTGCCAGCAGTGATCTCGATCCAGGGGGCCTCAATCAGCCCCAGCATTTT

j_gene: TRBJ2-7
d_gene: .
v_gene: TRBV9
abundance: .
CDR3aa: CASSPGAGAAEQYF
CDR3nt: TGTGCCAGCAGTCCAGGGGCGGGAGCGGCCGAGCAGTACTTC

j_gene: TRBJ2-7
d_gene: .
v_gene: TRBV2
abundance: .
CDR3aa: CASSEGSGGREQYF
CDR3nt: TGTGCCAGCAGTGAAGGTTCCGGGGGGCGAGAGCAGTACTTC

j_gene: TRBJ2-4
d_gene: .
v_gene: TRBV3-1/TRBV3-2
abundance: .
CDR3aa: CASSQDWQGKNIQYF
CDR3nt: TGTGCCAGCAGCCAAGATTGGCAGGGGAAAAACATTCAGTACTTC

j_gene: TRBJ2-7
d_gene: .
v_gene: TRBV3-1/TRBV3-2
abundance: .
CDR3aa: CASSRRDEQYF
CDR3nt: TGTGCCAGCAGCCGGAGGGACGAGCAGTACTTC

j_gene: TRBJ2-2
d_gene: TRBD1
v_gene: TRBV5-1
abundance: .
CDR3aa: CASSALQGAAGELFF
CDR3nt: TGCGCCAGCAGCGCGCTTCAGGGGGCCGCCGGGGAGCTGTTTTTT

j_gene: TRBJ1-1
d_gene: .
v_gene: TRBV30
abundance: .
CDR3aa: CAWATNYEAFF
CDR3nt: TGTGCCTGGGCTACCAACTATGAAGCTTTCTTT

j_gene: TRBJ2-7
d_gene: .
v_gene: TRBV28
abundance: .
CDR3aa: CAITGDYEQYF
CDR3nt: TGTGCCATTACAGGCGATTACGAGCAGTACTTC

j_gene: TRBJ2-6
d_gene: .
v_gene: TRBV21-1
abundance: .
CDR3aa: CASSIGRGHGANVLTF
CDR3nt: TGTGCCAGCAGCATAGGAAGGGGGCACGGGGCCAACGTCCTGACTTTC

j_gene: TRBJ1-1
d_gene: .
v_gene: TRBV28
abundance: .
CDR3aa: CASSSLHIRGTEAFF
CDR3nt: TGTGCCAGCAGTTCTCTCCATATCCGGGGCACTGAAGCTTTCTTT

j_gene: TRBJ2-7
d_gene: TRBD2
v_gene: TRBV28
abundance: once
CDR3aa: CASSSGGKYEQYF
CDR3nt: TGTGCCAGCAGTTCGGGAGGGAAATACGAGCAGTACTTC

j_gene: TRBJ2-3
d_gene: .
v_gene: TRBV24-1
abundance: .
CDR3aa: CATSRVTDTQYF
CDR3nt: TGTGCCACCAGCAGGGTTACAGATACGCAGTATTTT